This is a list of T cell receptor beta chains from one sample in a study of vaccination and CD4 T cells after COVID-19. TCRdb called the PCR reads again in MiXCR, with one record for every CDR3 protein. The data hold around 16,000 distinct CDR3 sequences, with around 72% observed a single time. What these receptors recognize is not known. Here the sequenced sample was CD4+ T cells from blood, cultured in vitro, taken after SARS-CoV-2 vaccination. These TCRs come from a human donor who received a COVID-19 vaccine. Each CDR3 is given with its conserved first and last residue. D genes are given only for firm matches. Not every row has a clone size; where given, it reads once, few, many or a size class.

CDR3 protein: CATSDPAFGVGELFF
CDR3 DNA: TGTGCCACCAGTGACCCCGCTTTCGGTGTCGGGGAGCTGTTTTTT
clone size: .
D gene: .
V gene: TRBV24-1
J gene: TRBJ2-2

CDR3 protein: CASSNPLAGREQYF
CDR3 DNA: TGTGCCAGCAGCAACCCTTTAGCAGGGAGGGAGCAGTACTTC
clone size: .
D gene: .
V gene: TRBV5-5
J gene: TRBJ2-7

CDR3 protein: CASSLLAGTDTQYF
CDR3 DNA: TGTGCCAGCAGTCTACTAGCGGGTACAGATACGCAGTATTTT
clone size: .
D gene: TRBD2
V gene: TRBV2
J gene: TRBJ2-3

CDR3 protein: CASSSVDGRETQYF
CDR3 DNA: TGTGCCAGCAGTTCCGTCGACGGTCGAGAGACCCAGTACTTC
clone size: .
D gene: .
V gene: TRBV6-5
J gene: TRBJ2-5

CDR3 protein: CASSIGAGVNNQPQHF
CDR3 DNA: TGTGCCAGTAGTATAGGTGCAGGGGTCAACAATCAGCCCCAGCATTTT
clone size: few
D gene: .
V gene: TRBV19
J gene: TRBJ1-5

CDR3 protein: CASGEQEGTEKLFF
CDR3 DNA: TGTGCCAGCGGGGAACAGGAGGGGACTGAAAAACTGTTTTTT
clone size: .
D gene: .
V gene: TRBV7-9
J gene: TRBJ1-4

CDR3 protein: CASKRGTSFGELFF
CDR3 DNA: TGTGCCAGCAAACGCGGGACTTCCTTCGGGGAGCTGTTTTTT
clone size: few
D gene: .
V gene: TRBV6-1
J gene: TRBJ2-2

CDR3 protein: CASSPDSADGETQYF
CDR3 DNA: TGTGCCAGCAGCCCTGACAGCGCCGATGGAGAGACCCAGTACTTC
clone size: once
D gene: .
V gene: TRBV2
J gene: TRBJ2-5

CDR3 protein: CASSLSRGSNQPQHF
CDR3 DNA: TGTGCCAGCAGTTTATCTCGGGGTAGCAATCAGCCCCAGCATTTT
clone size: .
D gene: .
V gene: TRBV27
J gene: TRBJ1-5

CDR3 protein: CASSWTGLQETQYF
CDR3 DNA: TGCGCCAGCAGCTGGACAGGACTCCAAGAGACCCAGTACTTC
clone size: .
D gene: TRBD1
V gene: TRBV5-1
J gene: TRBJ2-5

CDR3 protein: CSARVLAGGLYNEQFF
CDR3 DNA: TGCAGTGCTAGAGTATTAGCGGGGGGGCTCTACAATGAGCAGTTCTTC
clone size: .
D gene: TRBD2
V gene: TRBV20-1
J gene: TRBJ2-1

CDR3 protein: CASSELGATNEKLLF
CDR3 DNA: TGTGCCAGCAGTGAATTGGGGGCAACTAATGAAAAACTGCTTTTT
clone size: .
D gene: .
V gene: TRBV6-1
J gene: TRBJ1-4

CDR3 protein: CSARDPSTASNEKLFF
CDR3 DNA: TGCAGTGCTAGAGATCCCTCGACAGCCTCTAATGAAAAACTGTTTTTT
clone size: .
D gene: .
V gene: TRBV20-1
J gene: TRBJ1-4

CDR3 protein: CASSTRSLAGRYQETQYF
CDR3 DNA: TGTGCCAGCAGCACGAGATCCTTAGCGGGACGGTACCAAGAGACCCAGTACTTC
clone size: .
D gene: TRBD2
V gene: TRBV7-9
J gene: TRBJ2-5

CDR3 protein: CASSSRQQTPYGYTF
CDR3 DNA: TGTGCCAGCAGTTCACGACAGCAAACGCCCTATGGCTACACCTTC
clone size: few
D gene: .
V gene: TRBV12-3/TRBV12-4
J gene: TRBJ1-2

CDR3 protein: CASGNNREYNEQFF
CDR3 DNA: TGTGCTAGTGGCAACAATCGCGAGTACAATGAGCAGTTCTTC
clone size: .
D gene: .
V gene: TRBV12-5
J gene: TRBJ2-1

CDR3 protein: CASSPRTGGGDGQPQHF
CDR3 DNA: TGTGCCAGCAGCCCTCGAACAGGGGGTGGGGACGGACAGCCCCAGCATTTT
clone size: .
D gene: TRBD1
V gene: TRBV7-8
J gene: TRBJ1-5

CDR3 protein: CASQYRENYGYTF
CDR3 DNA: TGTGCCAGTCAATACAGGGAAAACTATGGCTACACCTTC
clone size: .
D gene: .
V gene: TRBV6-2/TRBV6-3
J gene: TRBJ1-2

CDR3 protein: CASSLGREYNEQFF
CDR3 DNA: TGTGCCAGCAGTTTAGGACGGGAATACAATGAGCAGTTCTTC
clone size: .
D gene: .
V gene: TRBV27
J gene: TRBJ2-1

CDR3 protein: CASSRTSSNYGYTF
CDR3 DNA: TGTGCCAGCAGCCGGACGTCCTCTAACTATGGCTACACCTTC
clone size: .
D gene: .
V gene: TRBV11-3
J gene: TRBJ1-2

CDR3 protein: CASSQEGSTGNTIYF
CDR3 DNA: TGTGCCAGCTCACAAGAGGGGTCGACTGGAAACACCATATATTTT
clone size: .
D gene: .
V gene: TRBV18
J gene: TRBJ1-3

CDR3 protein: CATSASIAGGETQYF
CDR3 DNA: TGTGCCACCAGTGCCAGCATTGCGGGGGGGGAGACCCAGTACTTC
clone size: .
D gene: TRBD2
V gene: TRBV24-1
J gene: TRBJ2-5

CDR3 protein: CSASFPVKNIQYF
CDR3 DNA: TGCAGTGCTAGTTTCCCGGTGAAAAACATTCAGTACTTC
clone size: medium-sized
D gene: .
V gene: TRBV20-1
J gene: TRBJ2-4

CDR3 protein: CASSHDAERFSPLHF
CDR3 DNA: TGCGCCAGCAGCCATGATGCCGAGAGGTTTTCACCCCTCCACTTT
clone size: .
D gene: .
V gene: TRBV4-1
J gene: TRBJ1-6